This T cell receptor (beta chain) stems from a study of identical twins. Each CDR3 protein is one row after TCRdb ran MiXCR on the 5' RACE reads. The sample lists hundreds of thousands of distinct CDR3 sequences; approximately 21% were seen once. General study points: Memory repertoires showed no such pattern, whereas abundant cord blood beta clonotypes carried fewer insertions.

This clonotype appeared a few times. Its cognate antigen is unknown. The ends lost 1 base at V and 5 bases at J; junction bases unmatched: 5. This CDR3 has 15 amino acids. These data also formed part of another study, on T cells expressing NK-cell markers.

The specimen was PBMCs. The rearrangement links TRBV12-3 or TRBV12-4 to TRBJ2-5, with 9 bases that match TRBD1. This TCR was recovered from a woman aged 18 to 35 in good health. CDR3 region: CASSLGTGVRETQYF. Here the CDR3 DNA reads TGTGCCAGCAGTTTAGGGACAGGGGTTCGGGAGACCCAGTACTTC.